What follows describes a single T cell receptor beta chain. Authors' analysis steps: By means of reference gene primer amplification, nucleated cell counts were estimated. Profiling relied on immunoSEQ multiplex PCR, and the TCRdb table lists in-frame clones only, not all of them. V and J calls and clone size are as listed in that table; D and trimming were resolved from the DNA. The data hold some 42,000 clones, with approximately 88% observed a single time. These data belong to a study of blood T cell repertoires in COVID-19. Across the study: T cells, B-cell-depleted T cells, or PBMCs supplied cDNA or gDNA.

Between the trimmed V and J ends, which lost 3 bases and 6 bases, there was a span of 11 bases. Germline V gene lookup returns CDR1 SGHTA and CDR2 FQGTGA. The CDR3 is 13 amino acids. This sequence joins TRBV7-3 and TRBJ1-1; D remains ambiguous. Sequencing was carried out using peripheral blood. This receptor was obtained from a human donor in a cohort sampled during active COVID-19. As DNA, the CDR3 is TGTGCCAGCAGCTTGTCGAATCGCGCTGAAGCTTTCTTT. Amino acid sequence: CASSLSNRAEAFF.